This T cell receptor (beta chain) was obtained from a study of PD-L1 blockade in urothelial cancer. Unmatched junction bases numbered 7, after V lost 3 bases and J lost 3 bases. The length of the CDR3 is 16 residues. Per germline, CDR1 SGHAT and CDR2 FQNNGV. Method: immunoSEQ multiplex PCR; TCRdb's copy keeps in-frame clones and lacks some. The data show more than 95,000 clones, with about 89% seen just once and roughly 1.7% held by the top ten. In this sample, this clone turned up once. This sample's time point: peripheral blood 6 weeks after treatment start. This TCR was sampled from a man aged 60 to 69 with urothelial cancer. V is TRBV11-2 and J is TRBJ2-7; 11 bases map to TRBD2. The material was PBMCs, obtained around atezolizumab (anti-PD-L1) treatment. The CDR3 sequence: CASSLKRLAGIYEQYF. The CDR3 DNA follows: TGTGCCAGCAGCTTGAAAAGACTAGCGGGGATCTACGAGCAGTACTTC.